Listed below are T cell receptor beta chains from one sample, sequenced in a study of graft-versus-host responses after intestinal transplantation. The table came from immunoSEQ multiplex PCR; TCRdb's copy has only in-frame clones and leaves some out. The sample lists fewer than 25,000 clones; around 47% were seen once. Here the sequenced sample was alloreactive CD8+ T cells from a mixed lymphocyte reaction culture, taken before transplantation. Every receptor here comes from a human patient who was an organ donor for intestinal transplantation. Both conserved end residues are part of each CDR3. D genes are given only for firm matches. Clone size appears in some rows only: once, few, many, or a class for an expanded clone.

V gene,D gene,J gene,clone size,CDR3 protein,CDR3 DNA
TRBV2,-,TRBJ2-7,few,CASSQNFMPGRWDEQYF,TGTGCCAGCAGCCAAAACTTTATGCCGGGACGCTGGGACGAGCAGTACTTC
TRBV6-5,-,TRBJ2-1,-,CASSYSSYNEQFF,TGTGCCAGCAGTTATAGCTCCTACAATGAGCAGTTCTTC
TRBV6-6,-,TRBJ2-7,-,CASSYFRVPYEQYF,TGTGCCAGCAGTTATTTCAGGGTCCCCTACGAGCAGTACTTC
TRBV6-1,-,TRBJ2-1,-,CASSDGVLSSYNEQFF,TGTGCCAGCAGTGATGGGGTCCTAAGCTCCTACAATGAGCAGTTCTTC
TRBV2,TRBD2,TRBJ2-4,-,CASSERLAEIAKNIQYF,TGTGCCAGCAGTGAACGCCTAGCGGAAATAGCCAAAAACATTCAGTACTTC
TRBV15,TRBD2,TRBJ2-3,-,CATSRGSGGGFF,TGTGCCACCAGCAGAGGTTCGGGGGGAGGGTTTTTT
TRBV2,-,TRBJ2-2,medium-sized,CASSELVNTGELFF,TGTGCCAGCAGTGAACTAGTGAACACCGGGGAGCTGTTTTTT
TRBV7-6,-,TRBJ2-7,once,CASSLRQDSYEQYF,TGTGCCAGCAGCTTAAGGCAGGACTCCTACGAGCAGTACTTC
TRBV6-5,-,TRBJ2-7,few,CASSDSTPGEYF,TGTGCCAGCAGTGACTCGACCCCGGGGGAGTACTTC
TRBV6-1,TRBD1,TRBJ2-5,-,CASIIDRGPETQYF,TGTGCCAGCATTATCGACAGGGGGCCTGAGACCCAGTACTTC
TRBV6-9,TRBD2,TRBJ2-7,-,CASSYSSGRVVYEQYF,TGTGCCAGCAGTTACTCGAGCGGGAGGGTAGTCTACGAGCAGTACTTC
TRBV29-1,-,TRBJ2-3,-,CSALTSTDTQYF,TGCAGCGCACTAACTAGCACAGATACGCAGTATTTT
TRBV4-3,-,TRBJ2-7,few,CASSQGRGLSSYEQYF,TGCGCCAGCAGCCAAGGCCGTGGCCTCTCGTCGTACGAGCAGTACTTC
TRBV6-6,TRBD2,TRBJ2-7,-,CASSRTSGSNEQYF,TGTGCCAGCAGTCGGACTAGCGGGAGTAACGAGCAGTACTTC
TRBV5-6,-,TRBJ1-5,-,CASSLTGFNQPQHF,TGTGCCAGCAGCTTAACAGGGTTCAATCAGCCCCAGCATTTT
TRBV28,TRBD2,TRBJ2-7,-,CASWPLAGIPYEQYF,TGTGCCAGCTGGCCTCTAGCGGGGATCCCCTACGAGCAGTACTTC
TRBV28,-,TRBJ1-5,few,CASGALEHQPQHF,TGTGCCAGCGGGGCCTTAGAACATCAGCCCCAGCATTTT
TRBV5-1,TRBD2,TRBJ2-1,-,CASSLVAAGGAFF,TGCGCCAGCAGCTTGGTCGCTGCGGGAGGTGCGTTCTTC
TRBV5-1,TRBD1,TRBJ2-5,-,CASKRGPTILQETQYF,TGCGCCAGCAAGAGGGGGCCAACAATCCTCCAAGAGACCCAGTACTTC
TRBV5-6,-,TRBJ2-7,-,CASSPGPAYEQYF,TGTGCCAGCAGCCCCGGACCGGCCTACGAGCAGTACTTC
TRBV6-1,TRBD1,TRBJ1-2,-,CASSTGTGGGYTF,TGTGCCAGCAGTACCGGGACAGGGGGTGGCTACACCTTC
TRBV4-3,-,TRBJ2-7,-,CASSLGVDYEQYF,TGCGCCAGCAGCCTAGGGGTTGACTACGAGCAGTACTTC
TRBV21-1,-,TRBJ2-6,-,CASSRITVDSGANVLTF,TGTGCCAGCAGCAGAATAACGGTCGACAGTGGGGCCAACGTCCTGACTTTC
TRBV9,-,TRBJ1-1,-,CASSVSFGANTEAFF,TGTGCCAGCAGCGTATCCTTTGGAGCTAACACTGAAGCTTTCTTT
TRBV18,TRBD2,TRBJ2-2,once,CASSPHPPSGRVATGELFF,TGTGCCAGCTCACCACATCCGCCTAGCGGGAGGGTCGCGACCGGGGAGCTGTTTTTT
TRBV28,TRBD2,TRBJ2-7,few,CASSLGGGLSYEQYF,TGTGCCAGCAGTTTAGGGGGGGGTCTGTCCTACGAGCAGTACTTC
TRBV9,-,TRBJ2-1,-,CASSPGAGAYNEQFF,TGTGCCAGCAGCCCCGGGGCGGGTGCTTACAATGAGCAGTTCTTC
TRBV6-7,TRBD1,TRBJ1-6,-,CASSHDRGGF,TGTGCCAGCAGTCACGACAGGGGGGGTTTT
TRBV7-2,-,TRBJ2-7,-,CASSYRLDYEQYF,TGTGCCAGCAGTTATAGACTAGACTACGAGCAGTACTTC
TRBV30,-,TRBJ1-3,-,CAWRDGTQPGNTIYF,TGTGCCTGGAGAGACGGGACCCAGCCCGGAAACACCATATATTTT
TRBV6-5,-,TRBJ2-7,few,CASSYYDNPGGEQYF,TGTGCCAGCAGTTACTACGACAACCCCGGGGGCGAGCAGTACTTC
TRBV9,-,TRBJ2-2,-,CASSVRGGELFF,TGTGCCAGCAGCGTAAGGGGAGGGGAGCTGTTTTTT
TRBV18,-,TRBJ1-2,-,CASSHTGRDYGYTF,TGTGCCAGCTCCCACACAGGGAGGGACTATGGCTACACCTTC
TRBV6-1,-,TRBJ2-7,-,CASSAGAPSVEYYEQYF,TGTGCCAGCAGTGCAGGGGCGCCGTCAGTAGAATACTACGAGCAGTACTTC
TRBV19,-,TRBJ2-3,-,CASSIRATSTDTQYF,TGTGCCAGTAGTATCCGGGCCACTAGCACAGATACGCAGTATTTT
TRBV6-8,-,TRBJ1-1,few,CASSSGGGAFF,TGTGCCAGCAGTTCCGGAGGGGGAGCTTTCTTT
TRBV4-1,TRBD1,TRBJ1-5,-,CASSLGTGGRVNQPQHF,TGCGCCAGCAGCCTTGGGACAGGGGGCCGGGTCAATCAGCCCCAGCATTTT
TRBV10-3,-,TRBJ1-1,-,CAISESLGLNTEAFF,TGTGCCATCAGTGAGTCCCTAGGATTGAACACTGAAGCTTTCTTT
TRBV29-1,TRBD2,TRBJ2-1,-,CSVERLAGSNEQFF,TGCAGCGTTGAACGTCTAGCGGGGTCCAATGAGCAGTTCTTC
TRBV9,TRBD2,TRBJ2-3,-,CASSVGSSGSTDTQYF,TGTGCCAGCAGCGTAGGTTCTAGCGGGAGCACAGATACGCAGTATTTT
TRBV5-7,-,TRBJ1-1,few,CASSLSMNTEAFF,TGTGCCAGCAGCCTATCCATGAACACTGAAGCTTTCTTT